The 26 T cell receptor beta chains listed next were all sequenced from one sample in a study of OX40 agonist ivuxolimab in advanced cancers. Here immunoSEQ multiplex PCR was the method, and the copy in TCRdb shows in-frame clones only, minus some. The sample has about 73,000 clones, roughly four fifths seen once; the top ten hold 2% to 2.5%. The specimen was CD4+ or CD8+ T cells sorted from blood, collected in a trial of the OX40 agonist ivuxolimab. These receptors all stem from an adult with an advanced solid tumor such as melanoma, head and neck, liver or kidney cancer.

The chain recombines TRBV10-2 with TRBJ2-3; D unresolved. The germline V gene has CDR1 WSHSY and CDR2 SAAADI. V was trimmed by 3 bases and J by 6 bases, leaving 7 bases between them. The CDR3 spans 12 residues. The CDR3 spells CASSDPKDTQYF. The CDR3 nucleotides are TGCGCCAGCAGTGACCCCAAGGATACGCAGTATTTT.

This clone has only one observation. The rearrangement joins TRBV30 to TRBJ2-1; no clear D. The V and J ends lost 2 bases and 3 bases respectively, with 5 bases between them. This CDR3 region has 12 residues. Germline V gives CDR1 GTSNPN, CDR2 SVGIG (reference sequence). CDR3 residues: CAWSLVYNEQFF. DNA for the CDR3: TGTGCCTGGAGTTTAGTCTACAATGAGCAGTTCTTC.

The rearrangement joins TRBV4-3 to TRBJ2-4; D is uncertain. The germline V gene has CDR1 LGHNA and CDR2 YSLEER. The ends were cut back, 2 bases at V and 0 bases at J, with 17 bases in the middle. The CDR3 has 18 amino acids. Written as DNA, the CDR3 is TGCGCCAGCAGCCAAAGTATCCCCATCGGGTTAGCCAAAAACATTCAGTACTTC. Translation gives CASSQSIPIGLAKNIQYF.

V and J are TRBV7-2 and TRBJ1-2; D gene unclear. Trimming removed 4 bases from V and 7 bases from J, with 10 bases in between. Germline V gene lookup returns CDR1 SGHTA and CDR2 FQGNSA. This CDR3 is 12 amino acids long. The CDR3 region has the DNA TGTGCCAGCAGCTCCTCTCTGAGTGGCTACACCTTC. Translation gives CASSSSLSGYTF. Looking up the rest from reference TRBV7-2 and TRBJ1-2 gives the full variable domain: GAGVSQSPSNKVTEKGKDVELRCDPISGHTALYWYRQSLGQGLEFLIYFQGNSAPDKSGLPSDRFSAERTGGSVSTLTIQRTQQEDSAVYLCASSSSLSGYTFGSGTRLTVV.

The chain couples TRBV7-9 to TRBJ1-6, with unresolved D. The length of the CDR3 is 14 residues. Germline V lookup: CDR1 SEHNR, CDR2 FQNEAQ (reference sequence). V dropped 3 bases and J dropped 7 bases, with 10 bases sitting between them. For the CDR3, the DNA is TGTGCCAGCAGCTTGGAGTCGTTGAATTCACCCCTCCACTTT. This gives the protein CASSLESLNSPLHF.

The chain carries TRBV6-5 and TRBJ1-2, with D perhaps matching TRBD1 (6 bases). The CDR3 has 14 amino acids. V was trimmed by 7 bases and J by 2 bases, leaving 14 bases between them. In germline, CDR1 is MNHEY, CDR2 SVGAGI. Here the CDR3 reads CASNSRGANYGYTF. The CDR3 DNA sequence: TGTGCCAGCAACTCGAGGGGGGCGAACTATGGCTACACCTTC.

The count of this clone is one. The DNA for the CDR3 is TGCAGCGTTTTTTGGGATTATGGCTACACCTTC. This encodes CSVFWDYGYTF. The J gene is TRBJ1-2, the V gene TRBV29-1; D gene unclear. V was trimmed by 5 bases and J by 5 bases, leaving 9 bases between them. Germline values: CDR1 SQVTM, CDR2 ANQGSEA. This CDR3 comprises 11 residues.

The chain's CDR3 is CASAGLSLYGTGELFF. CDR3 bases: TGTGCCAGTGCCGGGTTAAGCCTTTACGGGACCGGGGAGCTGTTTTTT. This sequence joins TRBV19 and TRBJ2-2; D remains ambiguous. The CDR3 sequence is 16 residues long. Trimming removed 8 bases from V and 5 bases from J, with 21 bases in between. The germline gives CDR1 LNHDA, CDR2 SQIVND (reference sequence).

The chain couples TRBV6-5 to TRBJ1-1; TRBD1 matches 8 bases. J lost 6 bases, V lost 2 bases, and 2 bases had no gene match. The length of the CDR3 is 13 residues. Looked up from germline, CDR1 is MNHEY and CDR2 is SVGAGI. The CDR3 spells CASSYHRGAEAFF. The CDR3 region has the DNA TGTGCCAGCAGTTACCACAGGGGGGCTGAAGCTTTCTTT.

This clone was detected only once. V gene TRBV6-5 combines with J gene TRBJ2-7; 10 positions agree with TRBD2. The germline gives CDR1 MNHEY, CDR2 SVGAGI. J lost 5 bases, V lost 1 base, and 2 bases had no gene match. The CDR3 length is 14 residues. The CDR3 spells CASSYFSGRNEQYF. The CDR3 coding sequence is TGTGCCAGCAGTTACTTTAGCGGGAGGAACGAGCAGTACTTC.

This chain uses TRBV4-2 with TRBJ1-1; TRBD1 aligns across 8 bases. Trimming at V came to 1 base and at J to 3 bases, leaving 4 bases not matched to a gene. The CDR3 extends over 15 amino acids. Looked up from germline, CDR1 is LGHNA and CDR2 is YNFKEQ. CDR3 in DNA: TGTGCCAGCAGCCAAGTCGACAGGGGAGACACTGAAGCTTTCTTT. Translation gives CASSQVDRGDTEAFF.

The chain is built from TRBV29-1 and TRBJ1-4, with D perhaps TRBD1 (5 bases). V dropped 7 bases and J dropped 8 bases, with 17 bases sitting between them. CDR1 SQVTM and CDR2 ANQGSEA come from the germline V gene. This CDR3 region has 13 residues. CDR3 bases: TGCAGCGCCGGACGGGGGATTGGGGAAAAACTGTTTTTT. This encodes CSAGRGIGEKLFF.

The CDR3 DNA follows: TGTGCCAGCAGCTTAATGGGCAGGGGGGACACTGAAGCTTTCTTT. It encodes CASSLMGRGDTEAFF. The chain recombines TRBV7-3 with TRBJ1-1, with 7 bases identical to TRBD1. V gave up 1 base and J gave up 3 bases; unmatched junction bases: 5. This CDR3 spans 15 amino acids. Germline loops: CDR1 SGHTA, CDR2 FQGTGA.

The table lists this clone with a few counts. The chain joins TRBV7-9 to TRBJ2-7; TRBD2 aligns across 7 bases. Trimming removed 3 bases from V and 6 bases from J; junction bases left unmatched: 8. The CDR3 loop spans 14 amino acids. Germline V gene data show CDR1 as SEHNR and CDR2 as FQNEAQ (reference sequence). The CDR3 region has the DNA TGTGCCAGCAGCTTTCTAGCGGTGGGAGCCGAGCAGTACTTC. Protein product: CASSFLAVGAEQYF.

The sample holds one count of this clone. CDR3 region: CASSLTWTVGNTIYF. DNA of the CDR3: TGTGCCAGCAGCTTAACCTGGACAGTAGGAAACACCATATATTTT. The rearrangement joins TRBV11-1 to TRBJ1-3; D may be TRBD1 (6 bases). The length of the CDR3 is 15 residues. With 2 bases removed from V and 4 bases from J, the gap between germline ends came to 12 bases. Germline V lookup: CDR1 SGHAT, CDR2 FQDESV (reference sequence).

The chain uses TRBV19 and TRBJ1-1, with TRBD1 identical over 7 bases. Germline V gives CDR1 LNHDA, CDR2 SQIVND (reference sequence). Losses at the gene ends were 4 bases for V and 1 base for J; bases not matched to a gene: 3. The CDR3 totals 14 residues. DNA of the CDR3: TGTGCCAGTAGTACCGGACAGGAGAACACTGAAGCTTTCTTT. Translated: CASSTGQENTEAFF.

The J gene is TRBJ1-2, the V gene TRBV4-1; D is unclear. The CDR3 runs 16 residues. Germline CDR1 is MGHRA and CDR2 is YSYEKL. Trimming left V 0 bases short and J 4 bases short, with 15 bases between. Here the CDR3 reads CASSQELGRLIYGYTF. The CDR3 DNA follows: TGCGCCAGCAGCCAAGAGCTAGGGAGGCTAATCTATGGCTACACCTTC.

The genes are TRBV5-6 and TRBJ2-2; TRBD1 is a possible D gene (6 bases). This CDR3 comprises 15 residues. In germline, CDR1 is SGHDT, CDR2 YYEEEE. Between the trimmed V and J ends, which lost 0 bases and 4 bases, there was a span of 10 bases. CDR3 residues: CASSLAGAPTGELFF. The CDR3 DNA reads TGTGCCAGCAGCTTGGCAGGGGCGCCCACCGGGGAGCTGTTTTTT.

The rearrangement joins TRBV4-2 to TRBJ1-4, with no clear D. Germline values: CDR1 LGHNA, CDR2 YNFKEQ. CDR3 length: 16 residues. V was pared by 0 bases and J by 5 bases, with 13 bases between. DNA for the CDR3: TGTGCCAGCAGCCAAGAGGCGGGGAGGGCGAATGAAAAACTGTTTTTT. Residues: CASSQEAGRANEKLFF.

For the CDR3, the DNA is TGTGCCAGCAGCTTAGAAACAGCCCGGGAGCAGTTCTTC. Residues: CASSLETAREQFF. The chain is built from TRBV7-8 and TRBJ2-1; D is unresolved. V was shortened by 1 base and J by 10 bases, with 11 bases between the two germline ends. The CDR3 is 13 residues long. Germline loops: CDR1 SGHVS, CDR2 FQNEAQ.

The chain links TRBV6-5 to TRBJ1-1, with TRBD1 matching 9 bases. V lost 5 bases and J lost 6; bases outside the gene matches: 7. CDR3 length equals 14 residues. Germline loops: CDR1 MNHEY, CDR2 SVGAGI. CDR3 in DNA: TGTGCCAGCAGTAGGGGACAGGGTGGGGCTGAAGCTTTCTTT. Translation: CASSRGQGGAEAFF.

This clone was seen more than once but under ten times. This CDR3 is CASSLEGGGNQPQHF. CDR3 bases: TGTGCCAGCAGCTTAGAAGGGGGAGGCAATCAGCCCCAGCATTTT. V is TRBV7-2 and J is TRBJ1-5, with D perhaps TRBD1 (6 bases). Trimming cost V 1 base and J 2 bases, with 9 bases left between them. This CDR3 comprises 15 residues. Germline lookup yields CDR1 SGHTA and CDR2 FQGNSA.

This rearrangement joins TRBV18 to TRBJ2-1, with D hard to call. Germline V gene data show CDR1 as KGHSH and CDR2 as LQKENI. V dropped 3 bases and J dropped 0 bases, with 9 bases sitting between them. The length of the CDR3 is 15 residues. The CDR3 bases are TGTGCCAGCTCACCCGGCGCGAGCTCCTACAATGAGCAGTTCTTC. Translated, it gives CASSPGASSYNEQFF.

The chain is built from TRBV29-1 and TRBJ1-1; D ambiguous. Between the trimmed V and J ends, which lost 7 bases and 5 bases, there was a span of 8 bases. Germline-derived CDR1 and CDR2 are SQVTM and ANQGSEA. CDR3 size: 10 residues. The CDR3 protein is CSAGGTEAFF. The CDR3 DNA reads TGCAGCGCGGGTGGGACTGAAGCTTTCTTT.

This chain connects TRBV19 to TRBJ2-1, with 10 positions matching TRBD1. With 9 bases clipped from V and 9 bases from J, the junction kept 14 bases outside the gene matches. CDR1 and CDR2 from the germline V gene are LNHDA and SQIVND (reference sequence). The CDR3 extends over 15 amino acids. CDR3 nucleotide sequence: TGTGCCAGCCATTCCCGGGACAGGGGATCCATTGAGCAGTTCTTC. The encoded protein is CASHSRDRGSIEQFF. Full variable domain (missing parts from reference TRBV19 and TRBJ2-1): DGGITQSPKYLFRKEGQNVTLSCEQNLNHDAMYWYRQDPGQGLRLIYYSQIVNDFQKGDIAEGYSVSREKKESFPLTVTSAQKNPTAFYLCASHSRDRGSIEQFFGPGTRLTVL.

The chain is built from TRBV6-1 and TRBJ2-1; the D gene is possibly TRBD2 (7 bases). The CDR3 length is 19 residues. The ends were cut back, 3 bases at V and 6 bases at J, with 27 bases in the middle. Germline CDR1 MNHNS, CDR2 SASEGT. CDR3 bases: TGTGCCAGCAGTGAGCGGGGGCGCGGGATCGGGCAAGTCCGCAATGAGCAGTTCTTC. Protein: CASSERGRGIGQVRNEQFF.